This record concerns one TCR beta chain sequence. The antigen is undetermined. These data originate in a study of human versus mouse CDR3 diversity and MHC coevolution. Findings of the study overall: About 1.6 million TCR beta clonotypes were estimated for humans, the largest repertoire. The lowest clonal inequality scores came from most of the three human donors. In humans, T-cell selection involved 5 or 6 MHC II alleles.

The V gene's germline CDR1 is MNHEY and CDR2 SVGAGI. Trimming removed 6 bases at V and 0 bases at J, with 11 bases between. This CDR3 is built from 14 residues. The method was immunoSEQ multiplex PCR; TCRdb's version includes in-frame clones alone and lacks a portion of them. The table records over 60,000 clones, 92% of them present only once. Naive CD4 T cells were sorted as CD45RO-negative, CD62L-positive. This chain uses TRBV6-5 with TRBJ1-2, with D unclear. The receptor's source is a person between 25 and 70 years old in good health. Sequencing was carried out using naive CD4+ T cells from blood. Sample subset: CD45RO-negative CD62L-positive naive CD4 T cells. CDR3 DNA sequence: TGTGCCAGCAGCCCGACAAGAACTAACTATGGCTACACCTTC. It translates to CASSPTRTNYGYTF.